This T cell receptor (beta chain) is from a study of cytomegalovirus exposure and HLA in healthy donors. Worth noting for this clone: Its antigen is unknown.

General observations from the study: Reportedly, HLA-A and HLA-B alleles of most subjects were accurately predicted from TCR beta.

The study ran its PCR with 60 Vbeta and 13 Jbeta primers. Only in-frame clones appear in the TCRdb table, and some are missing; sequencing was by immunoSEQ multiplex PCR. This sample's clone table lists 100,000 to 150,000 clones. V was pared by 4 bases and J by 6 bases, with 19 bases between. CDR1 is LNHDA, CDR2 SQIVND, per germline (reference sequence). The CDR3 is 15 residues long. The chain combines TRBV19 with TRBJ2-7; D is possibly TRBD1 (6 bases). This sequence was found in a young man in good health and CMV-seronegative. Source material: PBMCs. This CDR3 reads CASSTWGTKAREQYF. In DNA form, the CDR3 reads TGTGCCAGTAGTACCTGGGGGACAAAGGCACGCGAGCAGTACTTC.